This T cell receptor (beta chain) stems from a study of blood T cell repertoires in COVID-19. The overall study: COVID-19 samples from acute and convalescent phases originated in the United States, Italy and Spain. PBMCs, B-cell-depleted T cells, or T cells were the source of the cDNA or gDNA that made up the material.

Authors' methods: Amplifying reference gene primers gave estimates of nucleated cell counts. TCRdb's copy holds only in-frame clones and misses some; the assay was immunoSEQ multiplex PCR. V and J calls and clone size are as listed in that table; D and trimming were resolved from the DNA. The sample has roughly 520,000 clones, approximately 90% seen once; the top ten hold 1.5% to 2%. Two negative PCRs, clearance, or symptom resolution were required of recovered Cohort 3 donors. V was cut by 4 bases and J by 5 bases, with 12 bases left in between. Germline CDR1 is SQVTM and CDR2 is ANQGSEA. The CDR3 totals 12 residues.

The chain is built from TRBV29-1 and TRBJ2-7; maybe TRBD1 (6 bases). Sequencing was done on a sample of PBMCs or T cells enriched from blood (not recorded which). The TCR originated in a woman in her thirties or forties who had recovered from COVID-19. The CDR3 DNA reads TGCAGCGTTGTCAGGGGTTCCCACGAGCAGTACTTC. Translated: CSVVRGSHEQYF.